These 9 T cell receptor beta chains share one sample of origin, sequenced in a study of blood T cells in healthy people across ages. Through a sample-barcoded 5' primer and a J-beta primer mix, a second PCR was run for roughly 7 to 11 cycles. TCRdb reprocessed the 5' RACE reads via MiXCR and lists one record per CDR3 protein. The data contain some 1.5 million distinct CDR3 sequences, approximately 42% of them seen just once; the ten biggest clones take up around 4%. The sample consisted of blood. The source of these receptors is a woman aged 18-29 years in good health.

This chain joins TRBV20-1 and TRBJ2-1, with D perhaps assigned TRBD1 or TRBD2 (5 bases each). Gene TRBJ2-7 matches the end of the DNA better, so the J call may be wrong. The germline V gene has CDR1 DFQATT and CDR2 SNEGSKA (reference sequence). The CDR3 is 14 residues long. The CDR3, as DNA: TGCAGTGCTAGGGGGGAGAACTACTACAATGAGCAGTACTTC. This encodes CSARGENYYNEQYF.

This chain links TRBV4-3 with TRBJ1-1, with D unresolved. CDR3 length equals 13 residues. The germline V gene encodes CDR1 LGHNA and CDR2 YSLEER. The CDR3 DNA sequence: TGCGCTATGGCCCCGTCCTTGAACACTGAAGCTTTCTTT. Translated, it gives CAMAPSLNTEAFF.

V and J are TRBV7-8 and TRBJ2-3; unclear D gene. The CDR3 runs to 13 residues. V was trimmed by 5 bases and J by 4 bases, leaving 10 bases between them. Germline assignment: CDR1 SGHVS and CDR2 FQNEAQ. DNA for the CDR3: TGTGCCAGCAGCACCAGGAACCCAGATACGCAGTATTTT. Encoded protein: CASSTRNPDTQYF. Filled out from reference TRBV7-8 and TRBJ2-3, the complete variable domain reads GAGVSQSPRYKVAKRGQDVALRCDPISGHVSLFWYQQALGQGPEFLTYFQNEAQLDKSGLPSDRFFAERPEGSVSTLKIQRTQQEDSAVYLCASSTRNPDTQYFGPGTRLTVL.

The rearrangement links TRBV6-2 or TRBV6-3 to TRBJ2-7; maybe TRBD1 (6 bases). Germline-derived CDR1 and CDR2 are MNHEY and SVGEGT. The CDR3 extends over 14 amino acids. The germline V and J ends were trimmed by 2 bases and 4 bases, with 12 bases remaining between them. CDR3 loop: CASSYAGVGYEQYF. The CDR3 nucleotides are TGTGCCAGCAGTTACGCAGGGGTTGGTTACGAGCAGTACTTC.

The chain uses TRBV24-1 and TRBJ2-5; 7 nucleotides agree with TRBD1. From germline, CDR1 is KGHDR and CDR2 SFDVKD. The CDR3 is made up of 15 amino acids. V lost 2 bases and J lost 0; bases outside the gene matches: 2. The CDR3 DNA sequence: TGTGCCACCAGTGATTGGGACAGCAACCAAGAGACCCAGTACTTC. Its protein is CATSDWDSNQETQYF.

The rearrangement links TRBV24-1 to TRBJ2-5, with D perhaps TRBD1 (5 bases). Germline CDR1 KGHDR, CDR2 SFDVKD. Trimming pared 1 base from V and 10 bases from J, leaving 15 bases between. The CDR3 covers 14 residues. CDR3 amino acids: CATSDFGRERDQYF. CDR3 DNA sequence: TGTGCCACCAGTGATTTTGGCAGGGAAAGAGACCAGTACTTC.

This clonotype was seen just once. V usage is TRBV27 and J usage is TRBJ1-5, with 10 bases aligning to TRBD1. Per germline, CDR1 MNHEY and CDR2 SMNVEV (reference sequence). This CDR3 is built from 16 residues. J lost 3 bases, V lost 5 bases, and 7 bases had no gene match. The CDR3: CASSLLGTGVNQPQHF. CDR3 DNA: TGTGCCAGCAGTCTCCTGGGGACAGGGGTCAATCAGCCCCAGCATTTT.

This chain links TRBV7-3 with TRBJ2-6; no definite D call. The CDR3 contains 17 residues. Germline loops: CDR1 SGHTA, CDR2 FQGTGA. Trimming took off 7 bases at V and 0 bases at J, with 16 bases between the two ends. The chain's CDR3 is CASTPMNAVSGANVLTF. CDR3 DNA: TGTGCCAGCACCCCCATGAACGCAGTCTCTGGGGCCAACGTCCTGACTTTC.

The table lists this clonotype with a few counts. The J gene is TRBJ1-2, the V gene TRBV7-2, with D tentatively TRBD1 (5 bases). Looked up from germline, CDR1 is SGHTA and CDR2 is FQGNSA. The CDR3 runs 15 residues. Between the trimmed V and J ends, which lost 4 bases and 5 bases, there was a span of 17 bases. The CDR3 nucleotides read TGTGCCAGCAGCTCCCCAGGGCAGGGAAGGTATGGCTACACCTTC. Its protein product is CASSSPGQGRYGYTF. The variable domain in full, completed from reference TRBV7-2 and TRBJ1-2, reads GAGVSQSPSNKVTEKGKDVELRCDPISGHTALYWYRQSLGQGLEFLIYFQGNSAPDKSGLPSDRFSAERTGGSVSTLTIQRTQQEDSAVYLCASSSPGQGRYGYTFGSGTRLTVV.